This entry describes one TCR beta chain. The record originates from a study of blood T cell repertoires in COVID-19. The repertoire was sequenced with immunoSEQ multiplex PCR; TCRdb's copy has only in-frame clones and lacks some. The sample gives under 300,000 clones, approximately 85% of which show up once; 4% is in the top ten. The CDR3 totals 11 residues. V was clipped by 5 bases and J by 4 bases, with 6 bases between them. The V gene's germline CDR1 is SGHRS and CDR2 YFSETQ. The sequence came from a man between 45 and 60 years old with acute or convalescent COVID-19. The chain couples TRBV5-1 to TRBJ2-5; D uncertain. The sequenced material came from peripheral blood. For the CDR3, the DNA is TGCGCCAGCAGAGAAGCAGAGACCCAGTACTTC. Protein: CASREAETQYF.